A single sample gave rise to the 17 T cell receptor beta chains below, sequenced in a study of blood T cell repertoires in COVID-19. Sequencing used immunoSEQ multiplex PCR; TCRdb keeps in-frame clones, though not all of them. The sample yields 150,000 to 200,000 clones, around 89% seen once. Sequences were obtained from peripheral blood. The source of these receptors is a man between 60 and 70 years old with acute or convalescent COVID-19.

The CDR3 loop is CASGPGQGGYTF. The DNA of the CDR3 is TGTGCTAGTGGACCCGGACAAGGTGGCTACACCTTC. The genes are TRBV12-5 and TRBJ1-2; tentatively, D is TRBD1 (5 bases). V lost 6 bases and J lost 7, with 12 bases in between. The CDR3 loop spans 12 amino acids. Germline V CDR1 and CDR2: LGHNT, FRNRAP.

The CDR3 is CAILDGENTEAFF. CDR3 coding DNA: TGTGCCATTCTGGACGGGGAGAACACTGAAGCTTTCTTT. V is TRBV10-3 and J is TRBJ1-1; D remains ambiguous. The CDR3 sequence is 13 residues long. CDR1 is ENHRY, CDR2 SYGVKD, per germline. Trimming removed 9 bases at V and 1 base at J, with 12 bases between.

This chain connects TRBV2 to TRBJ1-2; D gene unclear. Per the germline V gene, CDR1 is SNHLY and CDR2 is FYNNEI. V was clipped by 7 bases and J by 2 bases, with 11 bases between them. There are 13 residues in the CDR3. CDR3 sequence reads: CASTLLANYGYTF. The CDR3 DNA sequence: TGTGCCAGCACCCTACTCGCGAACTATGGCTACACCTTC.

Only a few counts were recorded for this clone. The chain is built from TRBV18 and TRBJ1-6; weak D call: TRBD1 (5 bases). CDR3 length: 12 amino acids. Trimming shortened V by 7 bases and J by 6 bases, and 7 bases separated the two germline ends. Germline CDR1 and CDR2: KGHSH and LQKENI. CDR3 protein: CASWGVNSPLHF. The CDR3 bases are TGTGCCAGCTGGGGCGTTAATTCACCCCTCCACTTT.

The rearrangement joins TRBV4-1 to TRBJ1-4, with D hard to call. The V end lost 1 base, the J end lost 7 bases, and 13 bases lay between the germline ends. Germline V lookup: CDR1 MGHRA, CDR2 YSYEKL. CDR3 length equals 15 residues. For the CDR3, the DNA is TGCGCCAGCAGCCAAGGACCGAGAGAGGGTGAAAAACTGTTTTTT. The encoded protein is CASSQGPREGEKLFF.

The chain carries TRBV7-3 and TRBJ2-3, with D perhaps TRBD1 (8 bases). Germline values: CDR1 SGHTA, CDR2 FQGTGA. The CDR3 loop spans 15 amino acids. The ends were cut back, 5 bases at V and 1 base at J, with 13 bases in the middle. The CDR3: CASSPQGGGTDTQYF. Here the CDR3 DNA reads TGTGCCAGCAGCCCACAGGGGGGGGGCACAGATACGCAGTATTTT.

V gene TRBV19 combines with J gene TRBJ1-1; a possible D gene is TRBD1 (6 bases). The V end was cut by 3 bases, the J end by 2 bases, with 19 bases between. The CDR3 runs to 17 residues. CDR1 is LNHDA, CDR2 SQIVND, per germline (reference sequence). The DNA of the CDR3 is TGTGCCAGTAGTATTGACAGGATAGTGGGGGTCAACACTGAAGCTTTCTTT. Amino acid sequence: CASSIDRIVGVNTEAFF.

V is TRBV27 and J is TRBJ2-1, with 7 positions matching TRBD1. CDR1 is MNHEY, CDR2 SMNVEV, per germline (reference sequence). This CDR3 comprises 16 residues. Germline trimming cut 10 bases from V and 1 base from J; bases unmatched to any gene: 13. This CDR3 is CATHPTGTVSYNEQFF. The CDR3 DNA reads TGTGCCACCCACCCTACCGGGACAGTGTCCTACAATGAGCAGTTCTTC.

The CDR3 reads CASSQEAGGPDTQYF. The CDR3 bases are TGTGCCAGCAGCCAAGAGGCTGGAGGCCCAGATACGCAGTATTTT. The chain recombines TRBV3-1 (or the pseudogene TRBV3-2) with TRBJ2-3, with a tentative D call TRBD2 (5 bases). Germline CDR1 and CDR2: LGHDT and YNNKEL (reference sequence). Trimming removed 0 bases from V and 4 bases from J, with 11 bases in between. The CDR3 is 15 residues long.

The rearrangement links TRBV6-5 to TRBJ2-7, with 7 bases identical to TRBD1. V was clipped by 4 bases and J by 3 bases; unmatched bases: 6. The CDR3 consists of 14 residues. Germline V CDR1 and CDR2: MNHEY, SVGAGI. CDR3 protein: CASSLHRDSYEQYV. The CDR3, as DNA: TGTGCCAGCAGTTTACACCGGGACAGCTACGAGCAGTACGTC.

This chain uses TRBV18 with TRBJ1-5; perhaps TRBD1 as D (5 bases). CDR3 length: 15 residues. The V gene's germline CDR1 is KGHSH and CDR2 LQKENI. The V end lost 3 bases, the J end lost 6 bases, and 15 bases lay between the germline ends. The CDR3 here is CASSPGRVSGQPQHF. DNA for the CDR3: TGTGCCAGCTCACCGGGCAGGGTGAGTGGTCAGCCCCAGCATTTT. The whole variable domain, filled in from reference TRBV18 and TRBJ1-5, reads NAGVMQNPRHLVRRRGQEARLRCSPMKGHSHVYWYRQLPEEGLKFMVYLQKENIIDESGMPKERFSAEFPKEGPSILRIQQVVRGDSAAYFCASSPGRVSGQPQHFGDGTRLSIL.

The CDR3: CASTATAGGSGRYEQYF. CDR3 in DNA: TGTGCCAGCACAGCAACGGCGGGAGGGTCTGGTCGCTACGAGCAGTACTTC. The chain is built from TRBV7-9 and TRBJ2-7; 9 nucleotides line up with TRBD2. V lost 7 bases, J lost 3 bases, and 16 bases stayed unmatched. Germline V gene sequence: CDR1 SEHNR, CDR2 FQNEAQ (reference sequence). This CDR3 is built from 17 residues.

The rearrangement uses TRBV11-2 and TRBJ2-5; tentatively, D is TRBD1 (6 bases). This CDR3 contains 15 residues. Germline V gene sequence: CDR1 SGHAT, CDR2 FQNNGV. The V end lost 5 bases, the J end lost 2 bases, and 15 bases lay between the germline ends. This CDR3 is CASSLEYRVQETQYF. The CDR3 DNA is TGTGCCAGCAGCCTCGAATACAGGGTTCAAGAGACCCAGTACTTC.

The chain links TRBV11-2 to TRBJ2-7, with 14 bases that match TRBD2. Per the germline V gene, CDR1 is SGHAT and CDR2 is FQNNGV. With 5 bases clipped from V and 7 bases from J, the junction kept 7 bases outside the gene matches. This CDR3 has 15 amino acids. CDR3 in DNA: TGTGCCAGCAGCCAGACTAGCGGGGGGGCGGGTGAGCAGTACGTC. Translated: CASSQTSGGAGEQYV.

The genes are TRBV6-6 and TRBJ2-7; D call uncertain. The germline CDR1 and CDR2 sequences are MNHNY and SVGAGI (reference sequence). This CDR3 contains 11 residues. Trimming left V 5 bases short and J 4 bases short, with 6 bases between. DNA of the CDR3: TGTGCCAGCAGTCCCAAATACGAGCAGTACTTC. Its translation is CASSPKYEQYF.

J is TRBJ2-1 and V is TRBV9, with TRBD2 identical over 9 bases. CDR1 and CDR2 (germline): SGDLS, YYNGEE. The V and J ends lost 0 bases and 0 bases, in that order; junction bases with no gene match: 1. The length of the CDR3 is 16 residues. The CDR3 sequence is CASSVGTSASYNEQFF. The DNA for the CDR3 is TGTGCCAGCAGCGTAGGGACTAGCGCCTCCTACAATGAGCAGTTCTTC.

The chain links TRBV30 to TRBJ1-1, with D perhaps TRBD1 (5 bases). The CDR3 length is 15 residues. V gave up 3 bases and J gave up 1 base, with 15 bases separating them. CDR1 and CDR2 from the germline V gene are GTSNPN and SVGIG (reference sequence). This chain's CDR3 is CAWRDGDYGNTEAFF. The CDR3 DNA follows: TGTGCCTGGAGGGATGGGGACTATGGGAACACTGAAGCTTTCTTT.